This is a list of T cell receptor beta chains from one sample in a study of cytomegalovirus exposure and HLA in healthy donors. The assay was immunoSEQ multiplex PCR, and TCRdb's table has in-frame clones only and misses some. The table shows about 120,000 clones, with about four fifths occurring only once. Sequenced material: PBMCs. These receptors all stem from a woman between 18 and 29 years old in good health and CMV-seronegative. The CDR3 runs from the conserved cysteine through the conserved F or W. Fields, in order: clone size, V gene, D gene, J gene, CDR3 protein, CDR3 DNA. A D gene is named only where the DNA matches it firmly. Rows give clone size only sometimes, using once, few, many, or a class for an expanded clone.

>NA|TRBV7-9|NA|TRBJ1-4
CASNPRLTNEKLFF
TGTGCCAGCAACCCGCGCCTAACTAATGAAAAACTGTTTTTT
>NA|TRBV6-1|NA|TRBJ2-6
CASRPQGSGANVLTF
TGTGCCAGCAGACCACAGGGTTCTGGGGCCAACGTCCTGACTTTC
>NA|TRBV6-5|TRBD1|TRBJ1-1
CASSSRPGTVEAFF
TGTGCCAGCAGTAGTAGACCCGGGACAGTTGAAGCTTTCTTT
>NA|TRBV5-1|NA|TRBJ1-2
CASSLEGVNYGYTF
TGCGCCAGCAGCTTGGAAGGGGTTAACTATGGCTACACCTTC
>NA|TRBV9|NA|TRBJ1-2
CASSSRDWGYGYTF
TGTGCCAGCAGCTCCCGGGATTGGGGCTATGGCTACACCTTC
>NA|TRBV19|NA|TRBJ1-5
CASSIGGASNQPQHF
TGTGCCAGTAGTATTGGGGGGGCGAGCAATCAGCCCCAGCATTTT
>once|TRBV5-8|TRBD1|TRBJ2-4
CASSLGVTGDLAKNIQYF
TGTGCCAGCAGCTTGGGCGTGACAGGGGATTTGGCCAAAAACATTCAGTACTTC
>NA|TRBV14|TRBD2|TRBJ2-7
CASSQWGLAYEQYF
TGTGCCAGCAGCCAATGGGGACTAGCCTACGAGCAGTACTTC
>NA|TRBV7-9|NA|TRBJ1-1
CASSLAPGVNTEAFF
TGTGCCAGCAGCTTAGCCCCAGGGGTAAACACTGAAGCTTTCTTT
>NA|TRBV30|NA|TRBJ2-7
CAWSWRVGEQYF
TGTGCCTGGAGTTGGCGGGTTGGCGAGCAGTACTTC
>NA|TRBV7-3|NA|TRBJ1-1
CASSFGGLNTEAFF
TGTGCCAGCAGCTTCGGGGGGCTGAACACTGAAGCTTTCTTT
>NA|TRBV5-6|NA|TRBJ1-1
CASSFGGFNTEAFF
TGTGCCAGCAGCTTCGGAGGGTTCAACACTGAAGCTTTCTTT
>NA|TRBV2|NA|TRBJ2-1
CASSEPRGQYNEQFF
TGTGCCAGCAGTGAACCCCGGGGACAATACAATGAGCAGTTCTTC
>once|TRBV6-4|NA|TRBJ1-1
CASKSEYTEAFF
TGTGCCAGCAAGTCCGAGTACACTGAAGCTTTCTTT
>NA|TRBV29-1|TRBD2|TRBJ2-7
CSVVAGEAYEQYF
TGCAGCGTTGTGGCGGGGGAGGCCTACGAGCAGTACTTC
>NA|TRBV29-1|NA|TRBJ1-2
CSVDGGRYGYTF
TGCAGCGTTGATGGAGGGCGTTATGGCTACACCTTC
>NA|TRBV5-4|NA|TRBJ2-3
CASSPKERVGGDTQYF
TGTGCCAGCAGCCCGAAGGAGCGGGTAGGAGGAGATACGCAGTATTTT
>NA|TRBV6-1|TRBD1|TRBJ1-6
CASSETGTGNSPLHF
TGTGCCAGCAGTGAAACCGGGACAGGGAATTCACCCCTCCACTTT
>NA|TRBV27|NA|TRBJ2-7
CASSPNSYEQYF
TGTGCCAGCAGTCCCAACTCCTACGAGCAGTACTTC
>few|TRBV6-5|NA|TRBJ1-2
CASSKGEYRGYGYTF
TGTGCCAGCAGCAAGGGAGAATACCGAGGCTATGGCTACACCTTC
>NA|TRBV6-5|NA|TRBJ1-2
CASALVGPNYGYTF
TGTGCCAGCGCGCTTGTTGGGCCAAACTATGGCTACACCTTC
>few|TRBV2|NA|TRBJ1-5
CASSEALKLAQHF
TGTGCCAGCAGTGAAGCTTTGAAGCTGGCCCAGCATTTT
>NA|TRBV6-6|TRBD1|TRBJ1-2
CASNVRQGTDGYTF
TGTGCCAGCAATGTTAGACAGGGCACAGATGGCTACACCTTC
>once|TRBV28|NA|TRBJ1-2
CASRDPPGRGYGYTF
TGTGCCAGCAGGGACCCCCCAGGGCGTGGGTATGGCTACACCTTC
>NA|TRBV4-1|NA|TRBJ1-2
CASSQVNFYGYTF
TGCGCCAGCAGCCAAGTTAACTTCTATGGCTACACCTTC
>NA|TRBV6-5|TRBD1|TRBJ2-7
CAARDRALYEQYF
TGTGCCGCCCGGGACAGGGCCTTGTACGAGCAGTACTTC
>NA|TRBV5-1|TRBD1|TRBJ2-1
CASSLPGQGYNEQFF
TGCGCCAGCAGCTTACCGGGACAGGGCTACAATGAGCAGTTCTTC
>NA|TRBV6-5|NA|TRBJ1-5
CASSYEQNQPQHF
TGTGCCAGCAGTTACGAACAGAATCAGCCCCAGCATTTT
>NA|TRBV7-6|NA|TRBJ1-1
CASSLSEFANTEAFF
TGTGCCAGCAGCTTATCTGAGTTCGCGAACACTGAAGCTTTCTTT
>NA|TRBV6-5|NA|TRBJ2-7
CASSYSSSYEQYF
TGTGCCAGCAGTTACTCGAGCTCCTACGAGCAGTACTTC
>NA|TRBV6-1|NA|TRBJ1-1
CASSKLIMNTEAFF
TGTGCCAGCAGTAAACTTATCATGAACACTGAAGCTTTCTTT
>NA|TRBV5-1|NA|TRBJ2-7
CASSLGQELYEQYF
TGCGCCAGCAGCTTGGGACAGGAGCTCTACGAGCAGTACTTC
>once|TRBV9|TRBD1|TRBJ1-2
CASRDRAYGYTF
TGTGCCAGCCGGGACAGGGCCTATGGCTACACCTTC
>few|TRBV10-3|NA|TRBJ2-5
CAISVDGETQYF
TGTGCCATCAGTGTAGACGGGGAGACCCAGTACTTC
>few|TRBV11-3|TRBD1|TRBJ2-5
CASSDRGEETQYF
TGTGCCAGCAGCGACAGGGGGGAGGAGACCCAGTACTTC
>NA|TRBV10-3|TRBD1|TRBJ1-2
CVWGGQGRYGYTF
TGTGTCTGGGGCGGACAGGGGCGCTATGGCTACACCTTC
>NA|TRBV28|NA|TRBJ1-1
CASREITEAFF
TGTGCCAGCAGGGAGATCACTGAAGCTTTCTTT
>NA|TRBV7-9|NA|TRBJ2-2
CASSSRGENTGELFF
TGTGCCAGCAGCTCCAGGGGGGAGAACACCGGGGAGCTGTTTTTT
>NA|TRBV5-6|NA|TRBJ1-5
CASSLISGSQPQHF
TGTGCCAGCAGCTTGATTTCGGGGTCCCAGCCCCAGCATTTT
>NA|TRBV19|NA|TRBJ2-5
CASSPQGTGSETQYF
TGTGCCAGTAGTCCCCAGGGTACCGGCTCAGAGACCCAGTACTTC
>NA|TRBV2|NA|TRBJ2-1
CASTRGGEGEQFF
TGTGCCAGCACGCGCGGGGGCGAGGGTGAGCAGTTCTTC
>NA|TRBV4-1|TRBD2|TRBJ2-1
CASSRGTSGGFYNEQFF
TGCGCCAGCAGCCGAGGGACTAGCGGGGGTTTCTACAATGAGCAGTTCTTC
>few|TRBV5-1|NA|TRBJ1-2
CASSSGGAGQDGYTF
TGCGCCAGCAGCTCCGGGGGGGCAGGACAAGATGGCTACACCTTC
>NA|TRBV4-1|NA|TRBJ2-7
CASSQGSDSYEQYF
TGCGCCAGCAGCCAAGGTTCCGACAGTTACGAGCAGTACTTC